This T cell receptor beta chain was documented in a study of blood T cell repertoires in COVID-19. Across the study: Some COVID-19 samples were acute and others convalescent; all came from the United States, Italy and Spain. T cells, B-cell-depleted T cells, or PBMCs supplied cDNA or gDNA.

The CDR3 has 13 residues. V shed 8 bases, J shed 7 bases, and the junction held 9 bases outside the gene matches. From germline, CDR1 is MNHEY and CDR2 SVGAGI. Authors' data handling: The assay estimated nucleated cells by amplifying reference gene primers. This table comes from immunoSEQ multiplex PCR, and its TCRdb copy is limited to in-frame clones, with some not included. That table is the source of V, J and clone size, and D and trimming were worked out from the DNA. Of 95,000 to 150,000 clones in the sample, approximately 83% were seen once. The V gene is TRBV6-5, the J gene TRBJ1-2, with TRBD1 matching over 8 bases. The sequence was collected from a woman in her 70s with acute or convalescent COVID-19. The sequenced sample was peripheral blood. The CDR3 loop reads CASVVGQGIGYTF. The CDR3 coding sequence is TGTGCCAGCGTAGTTGGACAGGGTATTGGCTACACCTTC.